The next 7 T cell receptor beta chains were all read from a single sample in a study of CD8+ T cells in alopecia areata. Described treatment: oral pan-JAK inhibitor, 5-10 mg twice daily. Reverse transcribed after extraction, RNA yielded cDNA as the sequencing template. Clones were sequenced by immunoSEQ multiplex PCR, and TCRdb holds only the in-frame ones, with some missing. The table lists about 210,000 clones, about 64% of them singletons, with around 4.3% in the top ten. This specimen consisted of CD4+ T cells sorted from blood, obtained at week 4, from a patient treated with tofacitinib. The origin of the receptors is a human donor with alopecia areata.

This clone was observed a handful of times. The chain combines TRBV10-3 with TRBJ1-5; 10 nucleotides line up with TRBD1. V was clipped by 9 bases and J by 2 bases; unmatched bases: 4. This CDR3 region has 14 residues. Germline V gene sequence: CDR1 ENHRY, CDR2 SYGVKD. CDR3 sequence (DNA): TGTGCCATGGACAGGGGGTATCGCAATCAGCCCCAGCATTTT. Protein sequence: CAMDRGYRNQPQHF.

The rearrangement uses TRBV29-1 and TRBJ1-5; D gene ambiguous. Trimming removed 0 bases at V and 3 bases at J, with 6 bases between. Germline CDR1 is SQVTM and CDR2 is ANQGSEA. This CDR3 region has 13 residues. The CDR3 DNA is TGCAGCGTTGAAGAGGGGTCCAATCAGCCCCAGCATTTT. Translation gives CSVEEGSNQPQHF.

This clone was observed a handful of times. The chain is built from TRBV5-4 and TRBJ1-1, with no clear D. In germline, CDR1 is SGHNT, CDR2 YYREEE (reference sequence). V lost 0 bases and J 8 bases, leaving 14 bases between the germline ends. The CDR3 extends over 14 amino acids. The CDR3 DNA sequence: TGTGCCAGCAGCTTGGTTTCTAGCCAGGCGGAAGCTTTCTTT. This codes for CASSLVSSQAEAFF.

The gene calls are TRBV9 and TRBJ2-5, with D perhaps matching TRBD2 (7 bases). This CDR3 contains 15 residues. Germline V gene data show CDR1 as SGDLS and CDR2 as YYNGEE. The V and J ends lost 3 bases and 5 bases respectively, with 17 bases between them. The CDR3 DNA follows: TGTGCCAGCAGCGCCCGGGGGGCCCTTACGGAGACCCAGTACTTC. Protein sequence: CASSARGALTETQYF.

The rearrangement joins TRBV30 to TRBJ1-5, with D uncertain. Between the trimmed V and J ends, which lost 0 bases and 4 bases, there was a span of 4 bases. The CDR3 runs 12 residues. In germline, CDR1 is GTSNPN, CDR2 SVGIG (reference sequence). As DNA, the CDR3 is TGTGCCTGGAGTGTACAAAATCAGCCCCAGCATTTT. The encoded protein is CAWSVQNQPQHF.

V usage is TRBV6-5 and J usage is TRBJ1-6; D is unclear. This CDR3 spans 13 amino acids. V was cut by 8 bases and J by 7 bases, with 12 bases left in between. Germline assignment: CDR1 MNHEY and CDR2 SVGAGI. For the CDR3, the DNA is TGTGCCAGCGGCTGGCGGACCAATTCACCCCTCCACTTT. Its protein is CASGWRTNSPLHF.

The genes are TRBV14 and TRBJ2-5; D gene uncertain. The V end lost 0 bases, the J end lost 1 base, and 15 bases lay between the germline ends. Germline lookup yields CDR1 SGHDN and CDR2 FVKESK. This CDR3 comprises 17 residues. The CDR3 DNA follows: TGTGCCAGCAGCCAAGATCTAATCAACAGCATCCAAGAGACCCAGTACTTC. Translated: CASSQDLINSIQETQYF.